A single T cell receptor beta chain is shown here with its context. The antigen is not known. These data originate in a study of T cell responses to AZD1222 COVID-19 vaccine. In germline, CDR1 is LNHDA, CDR2 SQIVND (reference sequence). Trimming took 3 bases from V and 1 from J, leaving 11 bases between them. This CDR3 has 15 amino acids. Points from the study as a whole: White British ancestry dominated among donors, who included more females, and clonal diversity was possibly underestimated.

Clones were read by immunoSEQ multiplex PCR, and TCRdb kept only the in-frame ones, dropping some. Here the sample spans roughly 120,000 clones, about nine tenths being singletons. The chain employs TRBV19 and TRBJ2-3, with D tentatively TRBD1 or TRBD2 (5 bases each). The sequenced sample was peripheral blood, obtained on day 0 of MenACWY control vaccination. This receptor was taken from an adult in good health. The CDR3 loop is CASSMRGTGTDTQYF. CDR3 nucleotide sequence: TGTGCCAGTAGTATGAGAGGGACCGGCACAGATACGCAGTATTTT.